The 9 T cell receptor beta chains presented below share a single source sample, sequenced in a study of regulatory T cells in long-lasting Graves disease. Time point meaning: persistent/refractory GD, antithyroid drugs over 5 years with positive TRAb. The TCR library was prepared using RNA isolated from PBMCs. Library construction for TCR beta used iRepertoire HTBI primers and Arm-PCR of CDR3 regions. MiXCR, run by TCRdb on the multiplex PCR reads, gives a single entry per CDR3 protein. The sample records about 470,000 distinct CDR3 sequences, under 25% being singletons. The sample in question was peripheral blood mononuclear cells (PBMCs), obtained when the disease was refractory, from a patient treated with antithyroid drugs. The receptors stem from a female donor with Graves disease.

Details on this clonotype: This may arise from a read error, as a much more abundant clone is one base away. DNA for the CDR3: TGTGCCAGCAGCGACAGGGGGCTTGGCTATGGCTACACCTTC. It yields the protein CASSDRGLGYGYTF. This chain links TRBV5-6 with TRBJ1-2; 10 nucleotides match TRBD1. Germline V gene sequence: CDR1 SGHDT, CDR2 YYEEEE. The CDR3 has 14 residues. Trimming took 4 bases from V and 4 from J; bases not matched to a gene: 4.

The table lists this clonotype with a few counts. This chain joins TRBV19 and TRBJ2-5, with 8 bases that match TRBD1. This CDR3 is 15 amino acids long. Germline V gene data show CDR1 as LNHDA and CDR2 as SQIVND (reference sequence). Trimming took 3 bases from V and 5 from J; bases not matched to a gene: 8. The CDR3 coding sequence is TGTGCCAGTAGTATCGGACAGGGCGCGGGGGAGACCCAGTACTTC. As protein: CASSIGQGAGETQYF.

This clonotype was seen only a few times. V usage is TRBV9 and J usage is TRBJ2-5; weak D call: TRBD2 (5 bases). V shed 0 bases and J shed 2 bases, with 17 bases lying between them. Germline V CDR1 and CDR2: SGDLS, YYNGEE. The CDR3 has 17 residues. CDR3 sequence (DNA): TGTGCCAGCAGCGTAGCCGATTTACAGCGGACTCAAGAGACCCAGTACTTC. It encodes CASSVADLQRTQETQYF.

This clonotype was picked up a small number of times. The gene calls are TRBV4-3 and TRBJ1-1; D ambiguous. The CDR3 has 17 residues. Trimming took off 0 bases at V and 0 bases at J, with 14 bases between the two ends. Germline lookup yields CDR1 LGHNA and CDR2 YSLEER. The CDR3 loop reads CASSQDHEQVLNTEAFF. The DNA for the CDR3 is TGCGCCAGCAGCCAAGATCATGAACAAGTTCTGAACACTGAAGCTTTCTTT.

The DNA for the CDR3 is TGTGCCAGCAGCCTGACCGGACTAGCGAGCGCAGATACGCAGTATTTT. This gives the protein CASSLTGLASADTQYF. This chain connects TRBV27 to TRBJ2-3; 9 bases line up with TRBD2. This CDR3 is 16 amino acids long. Germline CDR1 reads MNHEY; CDR2 reads SMNVEV (reference sequence). Unmatched junction bases numbered 11, after V lost 6 bases and J lost 4 bases.

The chain carries TRBV6-2 or TRBV6-3 and TRBJ1-1; no reliable D call. This CDR3 spans 10 amino acids. Germline CDR1 MNHEY, CDR2 SVGEGT. V gave up 6 bases and J gave up 11 bases, with 10 bases separating them. The CDR3 sequence is CASSGQWAFF. The CDR3 DNA follows: TGTGCCAGCAGCGGGCAATGGGCTTTCTTT.

This clonotype showed up just a few times. The DNA of the CDR3 is TGTGCCAGCAGCCCCTCCGGGAGGGAGGATACGCAGTATTTT. Translation: CASSPSGREDTQYF. The chain carries TRBV7-3 and TRBJ2-3; 8 bases are shared with TRBD2. Germline V lookup: CDR1 SGHTA, CDR2 FQGTGA. The CDR3 is 14 amino acids. V lost 5 bases to trimming and J lost 6 bases; unmatched junction nucleotides: 7.

This clonotype was seen a few times. The gene calls are TRBV5-1 and TRBJ2-5; TRBD2 aligns across 10 bases. J was trimmed by 5 bases and V by 2 bases; bases with no gene match: 9. Germline CDR1 SGHRS, CDR2 YFSETQ. This CDR3 comprises 16 residues. CDR3 region: CASSLQGSGRAETQYF. In DNA, the CDR3 is TGCGCCAGCAGCTTACAGGGGAGCGGGAGGGCGGAGACCCAGTACTTC.

In this sample, this clonotype turned up many times. The V and J genes are TRBV12-3 or TRBV12-4 and TRBJ2-3, with D hard to call. V lost 6 bases, J lost 8 bases, and 12 bases lay in between. CDR3 length: 12 residues. The CDR3 sequence: CASSLPLGTQYF. CDR3 bases: TGTGCCAGCAGCTTACCATTGGGTACGCAGTATTTT.